These 29 T cell receptor beta chains came from one sample sequenced in a study of blood T cell repertoires in COVID-19. Using immunoSEQ multiplex PCR, the repertoire was profiled, and TCRdb retains in-frame clones only, with some absent. Altogether about 62,000 clones are present, 76% being singletons, with the ten largest covering over 6%. Sequenced input: peripheral blood. The origin of the receptors is a woman in her forties or fifties with active or convalescent COVID-19.

This chain connects TRBV14 to TRBJ2-3; D perhaps matches TRBD1 (6 bases). Germline V gene data show CDR1 as SGHDN and CDR2 as FVKESK. The CDR3 totals 15 residues. V was shortened by 1 base and J by 5 bases, with 13 bases between the two germline ends. CDR3 sequence: CASSQAQGRGDTQYF. The DNA for the CDR3 is TGTGCCAGCAGCCAAGCACAGGGTCGGGGAGATACGCAGTATTTT. Full variable domain (missing parts from reference TRBV14 and TRBJ2-3): EAGVTQFPSHSVIEKGQTVTLRCDPISGHDNLYWYRRVMGKEIKFLLHFVKESKQDESGMPNNRFLAERTGGTYSTLKVQPAELEDSGVYFCASSQAQGRGDTQYFGPGTRLTVL.

The rearrangement joins TRBV2 to TRBJ1-4; possibly TRBD1 for D (5 bases). There are 13 residues in the CDR3. The germline V and J ends were trimmed by 4 bases and 5 bases, with 8 bases remaining between them. CDR1 and CDR2 (germline): SNHLY, FYNNEI. For the CDR3, the DNA is TGTGCCAGCAGTGGACAGCAGAATGAAAAACTGTTTTTT. This sequence encodes CASSGQQNEKLFF. Variable domain in full (rest from reference TRBV2 and TRBJ1-4): EPEVTQTPSHQVTQMGQEVILRCVPISNHLYFYWYRQILGQKVEFLVSFYNNEISEKSEIFDDQFSVERPDGSNFTLKIRSTKLEDSAMYFCASSGQQNEKLFFGSGTQLSVL.

This clone turned up a few times. The rearrangement links TRBV27 to TRBJ1-4; possible D gene TRBD1, 6 bases. Germline lookup yields CDR1 MNHEY and CDR2 SMNVEV (reference sequence). Trimming stripped 4 bases from V and 0 bases from J, with 9 bases between. There are 15 residues in the CDR3. The CDR3: CASSSRTATNEKLFF. Written as DNA, the CDR3 is TGTGCCAGCAGTTCCCGGACAGCAACTAATGAAAAACTGTTTTTT.

V is TRBV7-2 and J is TRBJ2-7; 8 bases are shared with TRBD1. The CDR3 runs to 13 residues. CDR1 is SGHTA, CDR2 FQGNSA, per germline. J was trimmed by 4 bases and V by 5 bases; bases with no gene match: 4. CDR3: CASSNRTGYEQYF. CDR3 DNA: TGTGCCAGCAGCAATCGGACAGGGTACGAGCAGTACTTC.

The genes are TRBV10-3 and TRBJ1-3; the D gene is possibly TRBD1 (6 bases). The CDR3 has 13 amino acids. V lost 2 bases, J lost 4 bases, and 6 bases lay in between. The germline gives CDR1 ENHRY, CDR2 SYGVKD. The CDR3 protein is CAISEDRGNTIYF. The CDR3 DNA reads as TGTGCCATCAGTGAGGACAGGGGAAACACCATATATTTT.

The chain recombines TRBV4-1 with TRBJ2-5, with D perhaps matching TRBD2 (5 bases). The CDR3 runs to 16 residues. Trimming shortened V by 1 base and J by 5 bases, and 17 bases separated the two germline ends. The germline gives CDR1 MGHRA, CDR2 YSYEKL. The CDR3 region is CASSQVPPTGGETQYF. The CDR3 DNA is TGCGCCAGCAGCCAAGTTCCTCCCACCGGCGGGGAGACCCAGTACTTC.

The rearrangement uses TRBV11-2 and TRBJ2-3; D not certain. Per the germline V gene, CDR1 is SGHAT and CDR2 is FQNNGV. The ends were cut back, 3 bases at V and 5 bases at J, with 6 bases in the middle. CDR3 length: 12 amino acids. The CDR3 sequence: CASSLSLDTQYF. CDR3 DNA sequence: TGTGCCAGCAGCTTGAGCCTAGATACGCAGTATTTT.

This clone was recorded a few times. The chain has TRBV7-3 and TRBJ2-2, with D uncertain. Trimming left V 4 bases short and J 4 bases short, with 10 bases between. CDR3 length: 14 residues. Per the germline V gene, CDR1 is SGHTA and CDR2 is FQGTGA. The CDR3 DNA sequence: TGTGCCAGCAGCTCGAGCGTGGGCACCGGGGAGCTGTTTTTT. Its protein is CASSSSVGTGELFF.

J is TRBJ2-3 and V is TRBV5-4, with 9 bases matching TRBD1. This CDR3 has 15 amino acids. The germline V gene has CDR1 SGHNT and CDR2 YYREEE (reference sequence). The V gene end was trimmed by 0 bases and the J gene end by 4 bases; junction bases not matched to a gene: 3. CDR3 DNA: TGTGCCAGCAGCTTGGACAGGGGGCGGTCAGATACGCAGTATTTT. Its translation is CASSLDRGRSDTQYF.

The rearrangement joins TRBV4-1 to TRBJ2-3, with 7 bases lining up with TRBD1. From germline, CDR1 is MGHRA and CDR2 YSYEKL. The CDR3 has 16 amino acids. J gave up 0 bases and V 1 base, and 4 bases lay outside the gene matches. CDR3 in DNA: TGCGCCAGCAGCCAAGCGGGGACAGACAGCACAGATACGCAGTATTTT. Translated, it gives CASSQAGTDSTDTQYF.

This CDR3 reads CATHFQSTGELFF. The CDR3 region has the DNA TGTGCCACCCACTTCCAATCCACCGGGGAGCTGTTTTTT. The chain links TRBV19 to TRBJ2-2; D is uncertain. Germline lookup yields CDR1 LNHDA and CDR2 SQIVND (reference sequence). The germline V and J ends were trimmed by 10 bases and 4 bases, with 13 bases remaining between them. CDR3 length: 13 residues. Filled out from reference TRBV19 and TRBJ2-2, the complete variable domain reads DGGITQSPKYLFRKEGQNVTLSCEQNLNHDAMYWYRQDPGQGLRLIYYSQIVNDFQKGDIAEGYSVSREKKESFPLTVTSAQKNPTAFYLCATHFQSTGELFFGEGSRLTVL.

This clone was seen only once. This sequence joins TRBV30 and TRBJ2-2, with a tentative D call TRBD1 (7 bases). Germline V lookup: CDR1 GTSNPN, CDR2 SVGIG (reference sequence). Trimming took 6 bases from V and 3 from J, leaving 11 bases between them. The CDR3 spans 13 residues. The CDR3 sequence: CACQGGYTGELFF. CDR3 DNA: TGTGCCTGTCAGGGGGGCTACACCGGGGAGCTGTTTTTT.

J is TRBJ2-3 and V is TRBV19; no definite D call. V was cut by 3 bases and J by 2 bases, with 6 bases left in between. The germline V gene has CDR1 LNHDA and CDR2 SQIVND (reference sequence). This CDR3 comprises 13 residues. DNA for the CDR3: TGTGCCAGTAGTATTTCCCTCACAGATACGCAGTATTTT. Translated: CASSISLTDTQYF.

This clone showed up just once. CDR3 sequence: CAWSRVGPGATSGTEAFF. The CDR3, as DNA: TGTGCCTGGAGTCGGGTAGGGCCAGGGGCGACGTCGGGCACTGAAGCTTTCTTT. The chain couples TRBV30 to TRBJ1-1, with D possibly being TRBD1 (6 bases). The CDR3 is made up of 18 amino acids. With 2 bases removed from V and 4 bases from J, the gap between germline ends came to 26 bases. Germline loops: CDR1 GTSNPN, CDR2 SVGIG (reference sequence).

The rearrangement links TRBV5-1 to TRBJ2-2, with TRBD1 identical over 8 bases. CDR1 and CDR2 (germline): SGHRS, YFSETQ. Losses at the gene ends were 4 bases for V and 1 base for J; bases not matched to a gene: 3. The CDR3 runs to 15 residues. The CDR3 loop is CASSGGQVNTGELFF. The CDR3 coding sequence is TGCGCCAGCAGCGGGGGACAGGTGAACACCGGGGAGCTGTTTTTT.

The J gene is TRBJ1-1, the V gene TRBV19; TRBD1 agrees at 7 bases. V shed 2 bases, J shed 2 bases, and the junction held 2 bases outside the gene matches. Looked up from germline, CDR1 is LNHDA and CDR2 is SQIVND (reference sequence). This CDR3 region has 14 residues. DNA of the CDR3: TGTGCCAGTAGTATACACAGGGGAAACACTGAAGCTTTCTTT. This sequence encodes CASSIHRGNTEAFF.

The J gene is TRBJ2-5, the V gene TRBV5-1, with TRBD1 as a possible D gene (6 bases). Trimming took 0 bases from V and 2 from J, leaving 8 bases between them. CDR3 length: 14 amino acids. CDR1 is SGHRS and CDR2 is YFSETQ in the germline V gene. This chain's CDR3 is CASSLEGHQETQYF. The DNA for the CDR3 is TGCGCCAGCAGCTTGGAGGGACATCAAGAGACCCAGTACTTC.

In its sample, this clone ranks as medium-sized. The chain employs TRBV11-3 and TRBJ2-1; 7 bases match TRBD2. The CDR3 length is 17 residues. The germline CDR1 and CDR2 sequences are SGHNT and YENEEA. Losses at the gene ends were 5 bases for V and 0 bases for J; bases not matched to a gene: 10. DNA for the CDR3: TGTGCCAGCAGCCCCCGGGCTAGCGGTTACTCCTACAATGAGCAGTTCTTC. Encoded protein: CASSPRASGYSYNEQFF.

The chain employs TRBV9 and TRBJ2-7; 7 nucleotides match TRBD2. Germline V gene data show CDR1 as SGDLS and CDR2 as YYNGEE. CDR3 size: 15 residues. The J segment lost 2 bases and the V segment lost 0 bases, leaving 5 bases of the junction unmatched. DNA of the CDR3: TGTGCCAGCAGCGTAGAACCAGCGGGGACCTACGAGCAGTACTTC. Its translation is CASSVEPAGTYEQYF.

The chain combines TRBV4-3 with TRBJ2-1, with TRBD2 identical over 11 bases. This CDR3 spans 18 amino acids. Trimming removed 0 bases from V and 4 bases from J; junction bases left unmatched: 8. In germline, CDR1 is LGHNA, CDR2 YSLEER. The CDR3 spells CASSQDRRLAGLYNEQFF. As DNA, the CDR3 is TGCGCCAGCAGCCAAGATCGGCGACTAGCGGGGTTATACAATGAGCAGTTCTTC.

V usage is TRBV27 and J usage is TRBJ2-7; no clear D. This CDR3 has 16 amino acids. CDR1 is MNHEY and CDR2 is SMNVEV in the germline V gene (reference sequence). With 4 bases removed from V and 5 bases from J, the gap between germline ends came to 21 bases. CDR3 in DNA: TGTGCCAGCAGTTCGGCCCCGTGGCCTTTGACTGACGAGCAGTACTTC. Protein: CASSSAPWPLTDEQYF.

This chain uses TRBV6-5 with TRBJ2-7; 12 bases are a match to TRBD2. Trimming removed 2 bases from V and 5 bases from J; junction bases left unmatched: 4. Germline V gene lookup returns CDR1 MNHEY and CDR2 SVGAGI. The CDR3 runs 15 residues. CDR3 DNA sequence: TGTGCCAGCAGTTACGGTGGGACTAGCGGGCACGAGCAGTACTTC. The encoded protein is CASSYGGTSGHEQYF.

V and J are TRBV4-3 and TRBJ2-3; D is perhaps TRBD2 (5 bases). V was shortened by 0 bases and J by 5 bases, with 18 bases between the two germline ends. Germline V lookup: CDR1 LGHNA, CDR2 YSLEER. The CDR3 sequence is 17 residues long. Written as DNA, the CDR3 is TGCGCCAGCAGCCAAGAACTAGGAGGAGGCAGTGTAGATACGCAGTATTTT. Protein sequence: CASSQELGGGSVDTQYF.

The chain recombines TRBV18 with TRBJ1-6; D is undetermined. Trimming took 0 bases from V and 10 from J, leaving 10 bases between them. Germline V gives CDR1 KGHSH, CDR2 LQKENI. The CDR3 extends over 14 amino acids. CDR3 residues: CASSPPLAGSPLHF. CDR3 in DNA: TGTGCCAGCTCACCACCTTTGGCGGGATCACCCCTCCACTTT.

The chain employs TRBV6-1 and TRBJ1-2; the match to TRBD1 covers 7 bases. After removal of 3 bases from V and 3 bases from J, the junction contained 4 bases not matched to a gene. The germline V gene encodes CDR1 MNHNS and CDR2 SASEGT. The CDR3 consists of 14 residues. The CDR3 spells CASSDLTGYYGYTF. The CDR3 nucleotides read TGTGCCAGCAGTGACCTGACAGGGTACTATGGCTACACCTTC.

This clone has just one count. The rearrangement joins TRBV7-2 to TRBJ2-2; perhaps TRBD2 as D (5 bases). The CDR3 has 14 residues. CDR1 is SGHTA, CDR2 FQGNSA, per germline. Trimming removed 1 base from V and 7 bases from J, with 10 bases in between. Here the CDR3 reads CASSLVSEDGELFF. CDR3 in DNA: TGTGCCAGCAGCTTAGTTAGCGAGGACGGGGAGCTGTTTTTT.

The chain carries TRBV5-4 and TRBJ2-1; TRBD2 might be the D (5 bases). Germline V gives CDR1 SGHNT, CDR2 YYREEE (reference sequence). V was trimmed by 0 bases and J by 3 bases, leaving 10 bases between them. CDR3 length: 15 amino acids. The CDR3 bases are TGTGCCAGCAGCTTGGCCGGGATCTTCTACAATGAGCAGTTCTTC. As protein: CASSLAGIFYNEQFF.

This clone showed up just a few times. The J gene is TRBJ1-4, the V gene TRBV2, with unresolved D. V was cut by 8 bases and J by 7 bases, with 17 bases left in between. Germline V lookup: CDR1 SNHLY, CDR2 FYNNEI. This CDR3 spans 14 amino acids. The CDR3 bases are TGTGCCAGCGACCCCGGGAAACGGGTTGAAAAACTGTTTTTT. Protein product: CASDPGKRVEKLFF.

This chain connects TRBV19 to TRBJ1-2; 11 bases are a match to TRBD1. V shed 9 bases, J shed 7 bases, and the junction held 16 bases outside the gene matches. Germline V gene data show CDR1 as LNHDA and CDR2 as SQIVND (reference sequence). CDR3 length: 16 residues. CDR3 in DNA: TGTGCCAGCCGACCAGCCTTGGACAGGGGGCATCGTGGCTACACCTTC. It translates to CASRPALDRGHRGYTF.